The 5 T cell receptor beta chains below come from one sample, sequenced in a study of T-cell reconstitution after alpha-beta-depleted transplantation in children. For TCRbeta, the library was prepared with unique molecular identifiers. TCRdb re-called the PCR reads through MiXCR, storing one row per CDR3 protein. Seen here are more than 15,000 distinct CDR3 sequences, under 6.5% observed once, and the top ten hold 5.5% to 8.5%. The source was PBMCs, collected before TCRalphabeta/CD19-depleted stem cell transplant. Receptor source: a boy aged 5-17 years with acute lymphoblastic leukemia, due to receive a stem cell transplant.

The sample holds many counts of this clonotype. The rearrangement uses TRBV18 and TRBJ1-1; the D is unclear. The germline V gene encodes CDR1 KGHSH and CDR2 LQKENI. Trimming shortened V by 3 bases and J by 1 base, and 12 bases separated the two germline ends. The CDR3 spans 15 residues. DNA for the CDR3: TGTGCCAGCTCACCCCCCTCCGCCGCGAACACTGAAGCTTTCTTT. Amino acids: CASSPPSAANTEAFF. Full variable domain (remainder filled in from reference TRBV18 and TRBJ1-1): NAGVMQNPRHLVRRRGQEARLRCSPMKGHSHVYWYRQLPEEGLKFMVYLQKENIIDESGMPKERFSAEFPKEGPSILRIQQVVRGDSAAYFCASSPPSAANTEAFFGQGTRLTVV.

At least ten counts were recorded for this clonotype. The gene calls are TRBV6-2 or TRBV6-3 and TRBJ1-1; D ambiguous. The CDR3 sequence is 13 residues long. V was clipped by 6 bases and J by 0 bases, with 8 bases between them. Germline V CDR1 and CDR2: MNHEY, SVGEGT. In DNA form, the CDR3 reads TGTGCCAGCAGCATACGGTTGAACACTGAAGCTTTCTTT. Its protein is CASSIRLNTEAFF.

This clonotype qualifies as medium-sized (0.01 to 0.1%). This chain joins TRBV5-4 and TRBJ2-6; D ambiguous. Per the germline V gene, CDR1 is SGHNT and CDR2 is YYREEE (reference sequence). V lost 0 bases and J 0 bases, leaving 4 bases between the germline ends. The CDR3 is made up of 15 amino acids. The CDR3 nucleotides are TGTGCCAGCAGCTTGGACCTCTCTGGGGCCAACGTCCTGACTTTC. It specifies CASSLDLSGANVLTF.

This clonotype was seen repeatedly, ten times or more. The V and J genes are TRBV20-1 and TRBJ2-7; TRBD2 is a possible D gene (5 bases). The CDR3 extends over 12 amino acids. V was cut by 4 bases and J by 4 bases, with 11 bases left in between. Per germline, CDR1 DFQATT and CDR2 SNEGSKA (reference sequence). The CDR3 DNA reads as TGCAGTGCTAAAGGAGGCTATTACGAGCAGTACTTC. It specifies CSAKGGYYEQYF.

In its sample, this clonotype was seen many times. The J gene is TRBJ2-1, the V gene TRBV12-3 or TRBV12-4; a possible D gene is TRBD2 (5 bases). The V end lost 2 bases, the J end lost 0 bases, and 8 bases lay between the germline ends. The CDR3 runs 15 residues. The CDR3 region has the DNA TGTGCCAGCAGTTTATATGGGAGCTCCTACAATGAGCAGTTCTTC. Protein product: CASSLYGSSYNEQFF.